The rows below give T cell receptor beta chains drawn from one sample of a study of patients and donors after allogeneic stem cell transplantation. TCRdb re-called the RT-PCR reads through MiXCR, storing one row per CDR3 protein. Of approximately 160,000 distinct CDR3 sequences detected, around 30% appear once; the ten largest clones hold less than 3.5%. The sample taken for sequencing was blood, either unsorted or a sorted T cell fraction (not recorded which). The source of these receptors is a human donor who was either an allogeneic HSCT recipient or a stem cell or donor lymphocyte infusion donor (not recorded which). It is not recorded whose cells these are; they may come from a transplant donor. Both conserved end residues are part of each CDR3. Fields, in order: clone size, V gene, J gene, D gene, CDR3 DNA, CDR3 protein. The D gene is left open where the match is weak. Clone size is not always given. Where it is, it says once, few, many or a class for expanded clones.

NA	TRBV4-1	TRBJ1-5	NA	TGCGCCAGCAGCGATGTGAGGGATCAGCCCCAGCATTTT	CASSDVRDQPQHF
NA	TRBV10-1	TRBJ1-3	NA	TGCGCCAGCAGTGAGTCGATCGGGAGCTCTGGAAACACCATATATTTT	CASSESIGSSGNTIYF
NA	TRBV7-9	TRBJ2-1	NA	TGTGCCAGCAGCTTAAAGGGAGGACCCCTCGAAGTGGAGCAGTTCTTC	CASSLKGGPLEVEQFF
few	TRBV5-1	TRBJ2-3	TRBD1	TGCGCCAGCAGCTCGTCTGTGACAGGGCATGGAGATACGCAGTATTTT	CASSSSVTGHGDTQYF
NA	TRBV9	TRBJ2-7	NA	TGTGCCAGCAGCGGCGGGAATTCCTACGAGCAGTACTTC	CASSGGNSYEQYF
NA	TRBV25-1	TRBJ2-7	NA	TGTGCCAGCATGGGAAACTCCTACGAGCAGTACTTC	CASMGNSYEQYF
NA	TRBV20-1	TRBJ1-1	NA	TGCAGTGCTAGAGAGGAAGAGGTTGCTGAAGCTTTCTTT	CSAREEEVAEAFF
few	TRBV28	TRBJ1-4	NA	TGTGCCAGCAGTTTTTGGGGAAAACTGTTTTTT	CASSFWGKLFF
many	TRBV4-1	TRBJ1-2	NA	TGCGCCAGCAGCCACGCGACAGCTAACTATGGCTACACCTTC	CASSHATANYGYTF
NA	TRBV24-1	TRBJ2-1	TRBD1	TGTGCCACCAGTGATGGGGGACAGCAATACAATGAGCAGTTCTTC	CATSDGGQQYNEQFF
NA	TRBV6-5	TRBJ2-5	NA	TGTGCCAGCAGTTATTCGACAGGAGGAGAGACCCAGTACTTC	CASSYSTGGETQYF
many	TRBV4-3	TRBJ1-1	TRBD1	TGCGCCAGCAGCCAGGACAGGGAAACTGAAGCTTTCTTT	CASSQDRETEAFF
NA	TRBV12-3/TRBV12-4	TRBJ2-7	TRBD1	TGTGCCAGCAGTTTAGTGGACAGGGAAGATTACGAGCAGTACTTC	CASSLVDREDYEQYF
few	TRBV6-1	TRBJ2-7	TRBD2	TGTGCCAGCATCTTAGGCCTAGCGGGATACTCTTCCTACGAGCAGTACTTC	CASILGLAGYSSYEQYF
NA	TRBV12-3/TRBV12-4	TRBJ1-1	NA	TGTGCCAGCAGTTTTCTTAGGAACACTGAAGCTTTCTTT	CASSFLRNTEAFF
few	TRBV5-1	TRBJ1-1	TRBD1	TGCGCCAGCAGCTTGGAGACAGGGGGCACTGAAGCTTTCTTT	CASSLETGGTEAFF
NA	TRBV29-1	TRBJ2-5	TRBD1	TGCAGCGCTAGACAGGGGGCCGGGGAGACCCAGTACTTC	CSARQGAGETQYF
NA	TRBV12-3/TRBV12-4	TRBJ2-4	TRBD2	TGTGCCAGCACCAGTAGCGGGTGGCTAGCCAAAAACATTCAGTACTTC	CASTSSGWLAKNIQYF